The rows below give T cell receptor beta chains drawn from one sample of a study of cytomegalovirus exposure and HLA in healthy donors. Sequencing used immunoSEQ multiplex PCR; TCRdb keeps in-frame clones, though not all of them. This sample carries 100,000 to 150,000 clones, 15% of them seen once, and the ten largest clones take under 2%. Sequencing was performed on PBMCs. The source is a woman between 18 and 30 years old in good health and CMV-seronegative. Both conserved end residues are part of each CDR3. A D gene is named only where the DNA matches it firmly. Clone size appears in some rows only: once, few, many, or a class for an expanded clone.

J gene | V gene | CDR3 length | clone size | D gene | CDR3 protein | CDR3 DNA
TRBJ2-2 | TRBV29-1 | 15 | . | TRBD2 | CSVEYGGRAPGELFF | TGCAGCGTTGAATACGGCGGGAGGGCCCCCGGGGAGCTGTTTTTT
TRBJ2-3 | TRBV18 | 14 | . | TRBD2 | CASSPGEGRDTQYF | TGTGCCAGCTCACCAGGGGAGGGCCGAGATACGCAGTATTTT
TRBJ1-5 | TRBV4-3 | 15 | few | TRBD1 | CASSQVRQGGQPQHF | TGCGCCAGCAGCCAAGTCCGACAGGGGGGTCAGCCCCAGCATTTT
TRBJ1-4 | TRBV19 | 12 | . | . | CATSRGGEKLFF | TGTGCCACCTCGAGGGGGGGGGAAAAACTGTTTTTT
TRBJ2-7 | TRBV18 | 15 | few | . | CASSPGWQGRAEQYF | TGTGCCAGCTCACCAGGATGGCAGGGTCGGGCCGAGCAGTACTTC
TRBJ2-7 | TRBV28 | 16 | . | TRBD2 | CASSVLLAGGLGEQYF | TGTGCCAGCAGTGTCCTGCTAGCGGGAGGGCTAGGGGAGCAGTACTTC
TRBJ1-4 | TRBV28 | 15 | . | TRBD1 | CASSHYRGRNEKLFF | TGTGCCAGCAGCCATTACAGGGGGCGAAATGAAAAACTGTTTTTT
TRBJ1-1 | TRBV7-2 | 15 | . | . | CASSPLPRSGWETFF | TGTGCCAGCAGCCCCCTTCCTAGATCAGGGTGGGAAACTTTCTTT
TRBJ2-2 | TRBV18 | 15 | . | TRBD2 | CASSPGTSNTGELFF | TGTGCCAGCTCACCAGGGACTAGCAACACCGGGGAGCTGTTTTTT
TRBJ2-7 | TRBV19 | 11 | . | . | CASRSSYEQYF | TGTGCCAGTAGGAGCTCCTACGAGCAGTACTTC
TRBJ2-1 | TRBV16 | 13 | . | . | CASSQMSGGEQFF | TGTGCCAGCAGCCAAATGTCGGGTGGTGAGCAGTTCTTC
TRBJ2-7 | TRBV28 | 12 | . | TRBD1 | CASSFRGSEQYF | TGTGCCAGCAGTTTCAGGGGGAGCGAGCAGTACTTC
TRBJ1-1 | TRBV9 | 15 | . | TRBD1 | CASSPYRDRDNEAFF | TGTGCCAGCAGCCCATACCGGGACAGGGATAATGAAGCTTTCTTT
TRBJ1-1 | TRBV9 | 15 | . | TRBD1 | CASSPPTGLNTEAFF | TGTGCCAGCAGCCCTCCGACAGGGTTGAACACTGAAGCTTTCTTT
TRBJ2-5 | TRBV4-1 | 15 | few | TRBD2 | CASGTSGRGQETQYF | TGCGCCAGCGGGACTAGCGGGAGAGGACAAGAGACCCAGTACTTC
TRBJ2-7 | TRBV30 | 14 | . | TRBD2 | CAWSGSGGAYEQYF | TGTGCCTGGAGTGGCAGCGGGGGGGCCTACGAGCAGTACTTC
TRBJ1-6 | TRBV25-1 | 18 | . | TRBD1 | CASSETTSLGQFNSPLHF | TGTGCCAGCAGTGAAACGACCTCCCTGGGACAGTTTAATTCACCCCTCCACTTT
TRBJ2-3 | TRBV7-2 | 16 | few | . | CASSSRQDFSTDTQYF | TGTGCCAGCAGCTCAAGACAGGATTTTTCCACAGATACGCAGTATTTT
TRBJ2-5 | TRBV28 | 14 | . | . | CASSLLGIPETQYF | TGTGCCAGCAGTTTATTGGGCATCCCAGAGACCCAGTACTTC
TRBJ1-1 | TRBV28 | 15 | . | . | CASREDRLGNTEAFF | TGTGCCAGCAGAGAAGACAGGCTCGGGAACACTGAAGCTTTCTTT
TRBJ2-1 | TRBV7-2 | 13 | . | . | CASSLLRSNEQFF | TGTGCCAGCAGCTTATTGCGGAGCAATGAGCAGTTCTTC
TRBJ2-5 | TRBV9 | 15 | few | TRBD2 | CASSGSGTSREAQYF | TGTGCCAGCAGCGGGTCCGGGACTAGCCGGGAGGCCCAGTACTTC
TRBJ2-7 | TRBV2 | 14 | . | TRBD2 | CASSEVLASREQYF | TGTGCCAGCAGTGAAGTACTAGCGAGCCGCGAGCAGTACTTC
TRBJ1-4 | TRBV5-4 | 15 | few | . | CASSRGHSTNEKLFF | TGTGCCAGCAGCCGGGGACACTCAACTAATGAAAAACTGTTTTTT
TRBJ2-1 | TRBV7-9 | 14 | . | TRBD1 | CAGQGGYSYNEQFF | TGTGCCGGACAGGGGGGATATTCCTACAATGAGCAGTTCTTC
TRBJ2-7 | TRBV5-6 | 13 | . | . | CASSFRGSYEQYF | TGTGCCAGCAGCTTCAGGGGCTCCTACGAGCAGTACTTC